This T cell receptor (beta chain) was sequenced for a study of cytomegalovirus exposure and HLA in healthy donors. Study conclusions and caveats: Many donors shared some public TCRs, even though most TCR sequences were rare. It was reported in a later analysis that an Asian-associated ancestry cluster showed fewer N-insertions than the 666-donor mean.

V trimming: 5 bases; J trimming: 5 bases; junction bases outside the gene matches: 3. Germline assignment: CDR1 LNHDA and CDR2 SQIVND (reference sequence). The CDR3 contains 13 residues. PCR involved 60 Vbeta and 13 Jbeta primers. Assay: immunoSEQ multiplex PCR; the TCRdb copy retains only in-frame clones and omits some. The data hold 180,000 or so clones, with more than 75% observed a single time. Turning to this clone: Its matching antigen is unknown.

The chain carries TRBV19 and TRBJ1-1; 9 bases are a match to TRBD1. Sequencing was carried out using PBMCs. This sequence was found in a woman aged 45-59 years in good health and CMV-seropositive. The CDR3 loop reads CASSDRGWTEAFF. Here the CDR3 DNA reads TGTGCCAGTAGTGACAGGGGGTGGACTGAAGCTTTCTTT.